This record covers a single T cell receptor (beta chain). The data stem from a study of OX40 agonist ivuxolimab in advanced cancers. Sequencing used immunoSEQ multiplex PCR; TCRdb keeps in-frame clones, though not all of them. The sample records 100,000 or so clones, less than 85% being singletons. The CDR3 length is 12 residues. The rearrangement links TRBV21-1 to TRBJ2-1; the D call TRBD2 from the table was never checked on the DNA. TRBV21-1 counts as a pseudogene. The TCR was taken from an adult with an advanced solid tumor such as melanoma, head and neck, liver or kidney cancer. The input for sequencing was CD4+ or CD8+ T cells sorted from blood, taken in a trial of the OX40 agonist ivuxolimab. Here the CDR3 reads CARWEDSNEQFF. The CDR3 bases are TGTGCCAGGTGGGAGGACTCCAATGAGCAGTTCTTC.